Below, 31 T cell receptor beta chains from the same sample are listed, as sequenced in a study of neurological immune-mediated disorders. Each CDR3 protein gets one entry after TCRdb re-called the 5' RACE reads with MiXCR. There are some 29,000 distinct CDR3 sequences in the sample; 9.5% to 13% occur only once, and about 6% lies in the top ten. The source material was PBMCs. The receptor source for this set is a woman in her fifties or sixties in good health.

This clonotype has at least ten counts. This sequence joins TRBV12-3 or TRBV12-4 and TRBJ2-2; 7 positions match TRBD2. J was trimmed by 4 bases and V by 0 bases; bases with no gene match: 2. This CDR3 spans 15 amino acids. In DNA, the CDR3 is TGTGCCAGCAGTTTAGCGGGGGGGAGCACCGGGGAGCTGTTTTTT. Translating it yields CASSLAGGSTGELFF.

This clonotype was detected many times. The chain couples TRBV20-1 to TRBJ1-4; D is ambiguous. From germline, CDR1 is DFQATT and CDR2 SNEGSKA (reference sequence). This CDR3 is built from 12 residues. Trimming removed 0 bases at V and 7 bases at J, with 6 bases between. CDR3 region: CSARDQTEKLFF. CDR3 nucleotides: TGCAGTGCTAGAGATCAAACTGAAAAACTGTTTTTT.

This clonotype was observed at least ten times. CDR3 loop: CASSHQTSGSHADTQYF. The CDR3 coding sequence is TGCGCCAGCAGCCACCAGACTAGCGGGAGTCACGCAGATACGCAGTATTTT. The V call is TRBV4-3, the J call TRBJ2-3, with 12 positions matching TRBD2. V was pared by 3 bases and J by 4 bases, with 8 bases of the junction left unmatched. From germline, CDR1 is LGHNA and CDR2 YSLEER. The CDR3 contains 17 residues.

This clonotype has at least ten counts. The DNA is omitted, as the CDR3 cannot be located on it reliably, and the CDR3 follows TCRdb's listing. The J gene is TRBJ2-2, the V gene TRBV3-2; TRBD1, the table's D call, was not compared with the DNA. TRBV3-2 has pseudogene status. The CDR3 spans 15 residues, counting both ends. CDR3 loop: CASSQVGQGAGELFF.

There are many counts of this clonotype. The V gene is TRBV5-1, the J gene TRBJ2-3, with TRBD2 as a possible D gene (6 bases). Germline V gene sequence: CDR1 SGHRS, CDR2 YFSETQ. Trimming took off 4 bases at V and 2 bases at J, with 11 bases between the two ends. The CDR3 spans 14 residues. The CDR3 sequence is CASSPEDYTDTQYF. The CDR3 DNA reads as TGCGCCAGCAGCCCCGAGGACTACACAGATACGCAGTATTTT.

In its sample, this clonotype was seen many times. V usage is TRBV4-1 and J usage is TRBJ1-6; TRBD1 is a possible D gene (5 bases). This CDR3 spans 17 amino acids. Germline V gene lookup returns CDR1 MGHRA and CDR2 YSYEKL. V dropped 0 bases and J dropped 9 bases, with 18 bases sitting between them. CDR3: CASSQDGAKRLRSPLHF. In nucleotides, the CDR3 is TGCGCCAGCAGCCAAGATGGGGCAAAAAGGCTGCGTTCACCCCTCCACTTT.

This clonotype was counted ten times or more. The rearrangement links TRBV6-2 or TRBV6-3 to TRBJ1-4; D not resolved. Germline V gives CDR1 MNHEY, CDR2 SVGEGT. V was clipped by 10 bases and J by 2 bases, with 17 bases between them. This CDR3 is built from 15 residues. As DNA, the CDR3 is TGTGCCACCCGGAAAATCGGTACGACTAATGAAAAACTGTTTTTT. This encodes CATRKIGTTNEKLFF.

This clonotype appeared many times. CDR3 region: CASSSSWTDMNTEAFF. CDR3 nucleotide sequence: TGCGCCAGCAGCTCTTCTTGGACGGACATGAACACTGAAGCTTTCTTT. The chain carries TRBV5-1 and TRBJ1-1; the D gene is possibly TRBD1 (5 bases). In germline, CDR1 is SGHRS, CDR2 YFSETQ. Trimming cost V 3 bases and J 0 bases, with 15 bases left between them. The CDR3 runs 16 residues.

This clonotype was detected many times. The chain employs TRBV7-2 and TRBJ1-3; no reliable D call. Trimming left V 2 bases short and J 3 bases short, with 17 bases between. Germline V CDR1 and CDR2: SGHTA, FQGNSA. This CDR3 spans 17 amino acids. CDR3 sequence: CASSLSVGPRRGNTIYF. The CDR3 DNA follows: TGTGCCAGCAGCTTAAGTGTGGGTCCCCGCCGTGGAAACACCATATATTTT.

This clonotype was counted ten times or more. In nucleotides, the CDR3 is TGTGCCAGCAGCTTAGTGCGGGACCCGGGACAGCCATTCTACGAGCAGTACTTC. Its protein product is CASSLVRDPGQPFYEQYF. The chain uses TRBV7-8 and TRBJ2-7, with D perhaps matching TRBD1 (7 bases). Germline V gene data show CDR1 as SGHVS and CDR2 as FQNEAQ. The CDR3 extends over 18 amino acids. Trimming cost V 1 base and J 3 bases, with 22 bases left between them.

This clonotype has at least ten counts. V is TRBV4-1 and J is TRBJ2-1, with D uncertain. Germline lookup yields CDR1 MGHRA and CDR2 YSYEKL. The CDR3 length is 14 residues. Trimming left V 2 bases short and J 5 bases short, with 10 bases between. The CDR3 DNA follows: TGCGCCAGCAGCCAACTAGTCTGGGACAATGAGCAGTTCTTC. It is translated as CASSQLVWDNEQFF.

This clonotype was counted only a few times. The chain carries TRBV20-1 and TRBJ2-3; 9 bases are shared with TRBD2. Germline loops: CDR1 DFQATT, CDR2 SNEGSKA (reference sequence). Trimming removed 5 bases from V and 6 bases from J; junction bases left unmatched: 6. The CDR3 runs to 13 residues. For the CDR3, the DNA is TGCAGTGCTTTAGCGGGGGCCCCTGATACGCAGTATTTT. Translating it yields CSALAGAPDTQYF.

This clonotype was recorded many times. J is TRBJ2-3 and V is TRBV7-8; possible D gene TRBD1, 5 bases. V was cut by 6 bases and J by 2 bases, with 6 bases left in between. This CDR3 contains 12 residues. Germline V CDR1 and CDR2: SGHVS, FQNEAQ. The DNA of the CDR3 is TGTGCCAGCAGACAGGACACAGATACGCAGTATTTT. Protein: CASRQDTDTQYF.

Ten or more counts support this clonotype. The genes are TRBV6-5 and TRBJ2-7, with D maybe TRBD2 (6 bases). This CDR3 contains 13 residues. Germline CDR1 reads MNHEY; CDR2 reads SVGAGI. V lost 6 bases to trimming and J lost 7 bases, with 16 bases between them. CDR3 amino acids: CASRGGVDGEQYF. The CDR3 nucleotides are TGTGCCAGCAGGGGAGGAGTCGATGGGGAGCAGTACTTC.

There are many counts of this clonotype. The V gene is TRBV30, the J gene TRBJ1-6; no clear D. This CDR3 spans 16 amino acids. Germline values: CDR1 GTSNPN, CDR2 SVGIG (reference sequence). The ends were cut back, 1 base at V and 3 bases at J, with 13 bases in the middle. The CDR3 sequence is CAWSGYSEVYNSPLHF. Written as DNA, the CDR3 is TGTGCCTGGAGTGGTTATTCAGAAGTCTATAATTCACCCCTCCACTTT.

This clonotype was detected many times. The V gene is TRBV9, the J gene TRBJ2-1; 10 positions match TRBD2. The germline gives CDR1 SGDLS, CDR2 YYNGEE. The CDR3 loop spans 19 amino acids. The V gene end was trimmed by 3 bases and the J gene end by 4 bases; junction bases not matched to a gene: 16. The CDR3 loop reads CASSETPTGAGGVYNEQFF. The CDR3 coding sequence is TGTGCCAGCAGCGAGACCCCTACCGGAGCGGGGGGGGTTTACAATGAGCAGTTCTTC.

This clonotype has a count of ten or more. The chain is built from TRBV25-1 and TRBJ1-4; 10 nucleotides line up with TRBD1. Germline V lookup: CDR1 MGHDK, CDR2 SYGVNS. Trimming at V came to 7 bases and at J to 7 bases, leaving 15 bases not matched to a gene. The CDR3 totals 17 residues. The chain's CDR3 is CASTWGDRGSRGEKLFF. CDR3 DNA sequence: TGTGCCAGCACCTGGGGGGACAGGGGTTCTCGTGGTGAAAAACTGTTTTTT.

This clonotype was seen many times. CDR3 nucleotide sequence: TGTGCCAGCAGTCACCCCCCACGGGAGCCCCAGCATTTT. Its translation: CASSHPPREPQHF. The V call is TRBV6-2 or TRBV6-3, the J call TRBJ1-5; no clear D gene. The CDR3 sequence is 13 residues long. Germline CDR1 MNHEY, CDR2 SVGEGT. Trimming took off 5 bases at V and 8 bases at J, with 13 bases between the two ends.

This clonotype has at least ten counts. V gene TRBV29-1 combines with J gene TRBJ2-1, with 15 nucleotides matching TRBD2. Germline-derived CDR1 and CDR2 are SQVTM and ANQGSEA. V was clipped by 6 bases and J by 4 bases; unmatched bases: 1. CDR3 length equals 14 residues. The CDR3 spells CSVGTSGGYNEQFF. CDR3 coding DNA: TGCAGCGTGGGGACTAGCGGGGGGTACAATGAGCAGTTCTTC.

This clonotype turned up a few times. The chain employs TRBV9 and TRBJ2-3, with D unclear. V lost 0 bases and J 1 base, leaving 9 bases between the germline ends. The CDR3 has 15 amino acids. Germline CDR1 is SGDLS and CDR2 is YYNGEE. Here the CDR3 DNA reads TGTGCCAGCAGCGTAGTAGGGCAGGGCACAGATACGCAGTATTTT. Its protein product is CASSVVGQGTDTQYF.

This clonotype was seen ten or more times. The chain has TRBV11-2 and TRBJ2-3; D is ambiguous. CDR1 is SGHAT, CDR2 FQNNGV, per germline. The V gene lost 1 base and the J gene lost 3 bases, with 11 bases spanning the gap. The CDR3 contains 15 residues. The CDR3 nucleotides read TGTGCCAGCAGCTTAGGGCGGAACCCTACAGATACGCAGTATTTT. Translating gives CASSLGRNPTDTQYF.

This clonotype was recorded at least ten times. The chain uses TRBV7-9 and TRBJ1-3, with 7 positions matching TRBD1. CDR1 SEHNR and CDR2 FQNEAQ come from the germline V gene (reference sequence). This CDR3 is built from 16 residues. Losses at the gene ends were 2 bases for V and 4 bases for J; bases not matched to a gene: 8. CDR3 residues: CASSLQATGSGNTIYF. The CDR3 nucleotides read TGTGCCAGCAGCTTACAAGCGACAGGGTCCGGAAACACCATATATTTT. The whole variable domain, remainder taken from reference TRBV7-9 and TRBJ1-3, is DTGVSQNPRHKITKRGQNVTFRCDPISEHNRLYWYRQTLGQGPEFLTYFQNEAQLEKSRLLSDRFSAERPKGSFSTLEIQRTEQGDSAMYLCASSLQATGSGNTIYFGEGSWLTVV.

At least ten counts were recorded for this clonotype. The gene calls are TRBV5-6 and TRBJ2-7; TRBD1 matches 10 bases. V was clipped by 0 bases and J by 4 bases; unmatched bases: 7. The CDR3 runs 16 residues. Looked up from germline, CDR1 is SGHDT and CDR2 is YYEEEE. The CDR3 bases are TGTGCCAGCAGCTTGGCTGGGGACAGGGGAATGTACGAGCAGTACTTC. Its protein product is CASSLAGDRGMYEQYF.

This clonotype has ten or more counts. V gene TRBV20-1 combines with J gene TRBJ1-1; 8 bases are shared with TRBD1. The CDR3 is 13 residues long. CDR1 DFQATT and CDR2 SNEGSKA come from the germline V gene (reference sequence). Trimming at V came to 3 bases and at J to 5 bases, leaving 5 bases not matched to a gene. CDR3 sequence reads: CSASGQGWTEAFF. The DNA for the CDR3 is TGCAGTGCTAGCGGACAGGGATGGACTGAAGCTTTCTTT.

This clonotype has ten or more counts. The V and J genes are TRBV5-5 and TRBJ2-1; TRBD1 agrees at 10 bases. The CDR3 covers 15 residues. V was pared by 3 bases and J by 7 bases, with 7 bases of the junction left unmatched. Germline assignment: CDR1 SGHKS and CDR2 YYEKEE (reference sequence). The CDR3: CASSWGQGTLNEQFF. The CDR3 DNA reads TGTGCCAGCAGCTGGGGACAGGGGACTTTGAATGAGCAGTTCTTC.

This clonotype was found many times. V is TRBV5-1 and J is TRBJ1-1, with D tentatively TRBD1 (5 bases). CDR1 is SGHRS, CDR2 YFSETQ, per germline. V lost 0 bases and J 0 bases, leaving 9 bases between the germline ends. The CDR3 contains 15 residues. CDR3 sequence (DNA): TGCGCCAGCAGCTTGGTCGGGGGGGTGAACACTGAAGCTTTCTTT. Its protein is CASSLVGGVNTEAFF.

This clonotype was counted at least ten times. The chain is built from TRBV7-6 and TRBJ2-3; weak D call: TRBD1 (6 bases). The germline V gene has CDR1 SGHVS and CDR2 FNYEAQ. V was shortened by 3 bases and J by 5 bases, with 9 bases between the two germline ends. CDR3 length: 13 residues. The CDR3 loop is CASSLGAIDTQYF. CDR3 nucleotide sequence: TGTGCCAGCAGCTTGGGGGCGATAGATACGCAGTATTTT.

This clonotype was recorded at least ten times. This chain uses TRBV5-1 with TRBJ2-5, with 8 bases fitting TRBD2. The ends lost 4 bases at V and 2 bases at J; junction bases unmatched: 7. This CDR3 comprises 15 residues. Germline assignment: CDR1 SGHRS and CDR2 YFSETQ. The CDR3 region has the DNA TGCGCCAGCAGCCCGCTAGCGGGCCTGCAAGAGACCCAGTACTTC. Translated: CASSPLAGLQETQYF.

This clonotype has at least ten counts. V is TRBV27 and J is TRBJ2-3, with 11 bases identical to TRBD2. The CDR3 extends over 16 amino acids. V gave up 4 bases and J gave up 2 bases; unmatched junction bases: 5. Germline CDR1 reads MNHEY; CDR2 reads SMNVEV (reference sequence). CDR3 in DNA: TGTGCCAGCAGTTCAAGACTAGCGGGGACCACAGATACGCAGTATTTT. This gives the protein CASSSRLAGTTDTQYF.

This clonotype was recorded at least ten times. This chain uses TRBV20-1 with TRBJ1-6, with D maybe TRBD1 (5 bases). The CDR3 consists of 14 residues. Trimming removed 0 bases from V and 4 bases from J, with 7 bases in between. Germline V gives CDR1 DFQATT, CDR2 SNEGSKA (reference sequence). CDR3 in amino acids: CSARDQGYNSPLHF. The CDR3 DNA reads as TGCAGTGCTAGAGATCAGGGTTATAATTCACCCCTCCACTTT.

This clonotype showed up many times. The V gene is TRBV5-1, the J gene TRBJ2-3; D is possibly TRBD2 (6 bases). There are 15 residues in the CDR3. Germline V lookup: CDR1 SGHRS, CDR2 YFSETQ. With 4 bases removed from V and 2 bases from J, the gap between germline ends came to 14 bases. The chain's CDR3 is CASSPWDFNTDTQYF. The DNA of the CDR3 is TGCGCCAGCAGCCCATGGGACTTCAACACAGATACGCAGTATTTT. Combining the CDR3 with reference TRBV5-1 and TRBJ2-3 gives the whole variable domain KAGVTQTPRYLIKTRGQQVTLSCSPISGHRSVSWYQQTPGQGLQFLFEYFSETQRNKGNFPGRFSGRQFSNSRSEMNVSTLELGDSALYLCASSPWDFNTDTQYFGPGTRLTVL.